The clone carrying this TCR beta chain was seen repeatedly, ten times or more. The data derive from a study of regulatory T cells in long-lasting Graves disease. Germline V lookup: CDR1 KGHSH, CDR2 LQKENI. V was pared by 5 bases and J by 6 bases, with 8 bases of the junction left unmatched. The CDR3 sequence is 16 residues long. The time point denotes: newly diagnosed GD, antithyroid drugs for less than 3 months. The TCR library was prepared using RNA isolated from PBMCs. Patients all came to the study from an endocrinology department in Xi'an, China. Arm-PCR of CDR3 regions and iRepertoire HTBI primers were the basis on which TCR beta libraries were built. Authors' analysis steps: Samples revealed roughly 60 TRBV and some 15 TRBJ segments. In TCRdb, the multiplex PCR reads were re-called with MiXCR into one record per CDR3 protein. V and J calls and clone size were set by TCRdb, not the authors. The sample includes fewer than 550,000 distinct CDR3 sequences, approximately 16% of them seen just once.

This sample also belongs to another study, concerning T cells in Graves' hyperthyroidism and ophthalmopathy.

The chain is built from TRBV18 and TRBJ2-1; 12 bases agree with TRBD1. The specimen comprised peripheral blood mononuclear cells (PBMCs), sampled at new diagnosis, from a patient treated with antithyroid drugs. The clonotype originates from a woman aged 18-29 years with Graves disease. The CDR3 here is CASSEPGTGGGNEQFF. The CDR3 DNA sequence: TGTGCCAGCTCAGAACCCGGGACAGGGGGCGGCAATGAGCAGTTCTTC.